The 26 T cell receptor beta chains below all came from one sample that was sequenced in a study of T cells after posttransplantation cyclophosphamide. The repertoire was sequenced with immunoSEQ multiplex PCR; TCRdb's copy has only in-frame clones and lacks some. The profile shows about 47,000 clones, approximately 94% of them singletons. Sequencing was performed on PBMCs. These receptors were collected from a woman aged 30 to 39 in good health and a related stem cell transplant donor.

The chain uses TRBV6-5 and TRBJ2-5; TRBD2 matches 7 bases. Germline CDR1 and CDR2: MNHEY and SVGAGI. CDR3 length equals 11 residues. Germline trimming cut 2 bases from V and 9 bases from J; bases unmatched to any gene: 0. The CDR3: CASSYGGAQYF. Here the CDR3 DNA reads TGTGCCAGCAGTTACGGGGGGGCCCAGTACTTC.

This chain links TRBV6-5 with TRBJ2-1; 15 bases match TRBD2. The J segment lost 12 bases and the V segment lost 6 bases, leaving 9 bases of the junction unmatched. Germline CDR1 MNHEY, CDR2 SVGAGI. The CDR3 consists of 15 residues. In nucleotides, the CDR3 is TGTGCCAGCAGCCCCGGACTAGCGGGGGGGCGAGGGCAGTTCTTC. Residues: CASSPGLAGGRGQFF.

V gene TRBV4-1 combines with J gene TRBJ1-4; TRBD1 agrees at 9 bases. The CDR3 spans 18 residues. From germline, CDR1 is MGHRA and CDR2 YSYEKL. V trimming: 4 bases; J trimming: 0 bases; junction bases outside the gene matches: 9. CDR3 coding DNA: TGCGCCAGCAGCCGCTCCGGGACAGGGTCTGCAACTAATGAAAAACTGTTTTTT. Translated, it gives CASSRSGTGSATNEKLFF.

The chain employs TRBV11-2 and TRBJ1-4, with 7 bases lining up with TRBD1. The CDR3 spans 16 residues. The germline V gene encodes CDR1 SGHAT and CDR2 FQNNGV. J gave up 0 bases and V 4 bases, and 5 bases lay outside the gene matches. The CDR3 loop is CASSWPQGATNEKLFF. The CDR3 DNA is TGTGCCAGCAGCTGGCCGCAGGGGGCAACTAATGAAAAACTGTTTTTT.

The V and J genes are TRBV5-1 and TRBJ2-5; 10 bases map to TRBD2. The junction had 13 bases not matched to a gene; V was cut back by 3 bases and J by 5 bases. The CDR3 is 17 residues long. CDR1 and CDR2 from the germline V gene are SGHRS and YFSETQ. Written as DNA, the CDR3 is TGCGCCAGCAGCTCGGGTCAGCGGGGGGGCCCTCGGGAGACCCAGTACTTC. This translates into CASSSGQRGGPRETQYF.

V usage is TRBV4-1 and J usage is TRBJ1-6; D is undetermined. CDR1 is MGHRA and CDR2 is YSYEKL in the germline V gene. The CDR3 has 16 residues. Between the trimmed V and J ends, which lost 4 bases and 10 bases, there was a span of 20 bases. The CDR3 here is CASSRDRGLVNSPLHF. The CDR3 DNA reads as TGCGCCAGCAGCCGGGATCGAGGGCTTGTCAACTCACCCCTCCACTTT.

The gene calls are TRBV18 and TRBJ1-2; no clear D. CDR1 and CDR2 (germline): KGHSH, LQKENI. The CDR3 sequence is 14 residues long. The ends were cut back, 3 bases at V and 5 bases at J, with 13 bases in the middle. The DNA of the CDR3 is TGTGCCAGCTCACCTTCCCGGGATCGGTATGGCTACACCTTC. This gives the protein CASSPSRDRYGYTF.

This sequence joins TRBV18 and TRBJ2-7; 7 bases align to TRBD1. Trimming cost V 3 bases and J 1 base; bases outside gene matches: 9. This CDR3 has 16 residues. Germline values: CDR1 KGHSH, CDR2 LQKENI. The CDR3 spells CASSPADRVLSYEQYF. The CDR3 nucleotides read TGTGCCAGCTCACCTGCAGACAGGGTGTTATCCTACGAGCAGTACTTC.

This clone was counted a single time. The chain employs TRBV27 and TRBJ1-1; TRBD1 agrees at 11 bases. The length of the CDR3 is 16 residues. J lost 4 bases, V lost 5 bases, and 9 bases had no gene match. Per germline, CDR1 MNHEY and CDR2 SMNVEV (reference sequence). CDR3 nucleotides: TGTGCCAGCAGTCTAACTTCTGGGACAGGGGGCACTGAAGCTTTCTTT. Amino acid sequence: CASSLTSGTGGTEAFF.

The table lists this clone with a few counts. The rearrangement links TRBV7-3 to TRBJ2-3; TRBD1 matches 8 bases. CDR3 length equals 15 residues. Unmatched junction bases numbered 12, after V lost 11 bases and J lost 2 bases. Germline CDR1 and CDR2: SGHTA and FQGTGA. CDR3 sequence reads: CAVQTGASDTDTQYF. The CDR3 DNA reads TGTGCCGTCCAGACAGGGGCATCGGACACAGATACGCAGTATTTT.

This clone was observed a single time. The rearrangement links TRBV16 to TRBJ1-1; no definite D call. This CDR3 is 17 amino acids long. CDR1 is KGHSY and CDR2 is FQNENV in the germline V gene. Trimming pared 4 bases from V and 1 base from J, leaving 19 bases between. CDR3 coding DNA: TGTGCCAGCAGCCTCGGTCTAGTCAATCGGGGGAACACTGAAGCTTTCTTT. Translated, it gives CASSLGLVNRGNTEAFF.

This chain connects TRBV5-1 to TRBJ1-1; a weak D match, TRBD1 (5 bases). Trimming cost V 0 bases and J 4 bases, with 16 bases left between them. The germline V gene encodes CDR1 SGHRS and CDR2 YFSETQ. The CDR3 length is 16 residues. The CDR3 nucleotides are TGCGCCAGCAGCTTGGTTGGAGCGGGGCTGGGCACTGAAGCTTTCTTT. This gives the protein CASSLVGAGLGTEAFF.

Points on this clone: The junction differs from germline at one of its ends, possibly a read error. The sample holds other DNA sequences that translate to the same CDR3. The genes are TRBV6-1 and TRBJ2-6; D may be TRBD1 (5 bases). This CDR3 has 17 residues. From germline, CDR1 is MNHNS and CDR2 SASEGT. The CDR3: CASSARADHSGANVLTF. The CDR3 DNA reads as TGTGCCAGTAGTGCCAGGGCCGACCACTCTGGGGCCAACGTCCTGACTTTC.

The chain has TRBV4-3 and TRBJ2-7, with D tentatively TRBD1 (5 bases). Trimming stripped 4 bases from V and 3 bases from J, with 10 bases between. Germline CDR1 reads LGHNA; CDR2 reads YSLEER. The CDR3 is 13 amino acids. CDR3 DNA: TGCGCCAGCAGCCGAGGACACAGCTACGAGCAGTACTTC. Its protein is CASSRGHSYEQYF.

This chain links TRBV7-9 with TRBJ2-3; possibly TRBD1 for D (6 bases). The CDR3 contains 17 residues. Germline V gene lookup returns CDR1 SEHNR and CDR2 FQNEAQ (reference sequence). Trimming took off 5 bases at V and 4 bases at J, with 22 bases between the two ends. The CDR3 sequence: CASSPKQGRGHADTQYF. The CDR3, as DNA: TGTGCCAGCAGCCCAAAACAGGGTCGAGGGCACGCAGATACGCAGTATTTT.

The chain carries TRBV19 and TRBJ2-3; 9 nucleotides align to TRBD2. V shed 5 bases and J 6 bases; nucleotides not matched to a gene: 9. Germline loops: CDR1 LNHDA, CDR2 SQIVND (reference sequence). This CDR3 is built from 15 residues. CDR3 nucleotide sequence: TGTGCCAGTAGTGGGCGATGGCGGGGGGGCGATACGCAGTATTTT. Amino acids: CASSGRWRGGDTQYF.

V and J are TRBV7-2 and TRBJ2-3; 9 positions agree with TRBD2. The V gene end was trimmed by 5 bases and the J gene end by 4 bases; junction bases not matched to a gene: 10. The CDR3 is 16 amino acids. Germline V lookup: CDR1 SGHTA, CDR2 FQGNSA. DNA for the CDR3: TGTGCCAGCAGCCGGAGAGGCGGGGGGGCCTCAGATACGCAGTATTTT. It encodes CASSRRGGGASDTQYF.

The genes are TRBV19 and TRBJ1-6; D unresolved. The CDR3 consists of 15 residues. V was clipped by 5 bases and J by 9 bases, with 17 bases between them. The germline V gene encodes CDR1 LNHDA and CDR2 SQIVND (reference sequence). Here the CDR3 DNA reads TGTGCCAGTAGTGCCTATATGGGCCAGATTTCACCCCTCCACTTT. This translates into CASSAYMGQISPLHF.

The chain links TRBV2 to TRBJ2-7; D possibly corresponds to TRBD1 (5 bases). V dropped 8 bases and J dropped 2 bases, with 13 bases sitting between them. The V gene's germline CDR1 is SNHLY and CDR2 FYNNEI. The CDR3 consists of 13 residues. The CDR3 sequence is CASVLGVTYEQYF. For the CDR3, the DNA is TGTGCCAGCGTGTTAGGGGTTACCTACGAGCAGTACTTC.

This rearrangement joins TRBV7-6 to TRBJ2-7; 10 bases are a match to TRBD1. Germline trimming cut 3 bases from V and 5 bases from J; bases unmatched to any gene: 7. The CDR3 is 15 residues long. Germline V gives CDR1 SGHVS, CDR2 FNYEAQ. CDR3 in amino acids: CASSFPGQGFHEQYF. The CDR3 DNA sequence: TGTGCCAGCAGCTTCCCGGGACAGGGGTTCCACGAGCAGTACTTC.

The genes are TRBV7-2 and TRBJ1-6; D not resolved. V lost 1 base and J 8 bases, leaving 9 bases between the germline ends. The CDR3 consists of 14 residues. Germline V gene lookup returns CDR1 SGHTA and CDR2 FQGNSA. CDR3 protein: CASSLVGRYSPLHF. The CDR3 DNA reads TGTGCCAGCAGCTTAGTGGGCAGATATTCACCCCTCCACTTT.

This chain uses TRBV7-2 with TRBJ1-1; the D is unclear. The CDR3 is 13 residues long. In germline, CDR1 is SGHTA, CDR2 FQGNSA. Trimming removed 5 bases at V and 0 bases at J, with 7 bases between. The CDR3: CASSPSVNTEAFF. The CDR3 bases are TGTGCCAGCAGCCCCTCCGTGAACACTGAAGCTTTCTTT.

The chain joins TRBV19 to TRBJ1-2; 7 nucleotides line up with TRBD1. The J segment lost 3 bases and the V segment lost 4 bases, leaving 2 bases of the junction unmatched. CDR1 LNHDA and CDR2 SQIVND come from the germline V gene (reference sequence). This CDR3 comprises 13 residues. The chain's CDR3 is CASSRTGDYGYTF. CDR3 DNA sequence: TGTGCCAGTAGTAGAACAGGGGACTATGGCTACACCTTC.

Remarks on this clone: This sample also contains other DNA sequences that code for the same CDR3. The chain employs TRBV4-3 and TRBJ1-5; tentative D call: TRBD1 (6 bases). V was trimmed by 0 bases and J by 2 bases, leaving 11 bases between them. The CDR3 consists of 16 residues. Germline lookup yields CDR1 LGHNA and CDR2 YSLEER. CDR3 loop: CASSQDIRGGNQPQHF. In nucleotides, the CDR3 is TGCGCCAGCAGCCAAGATATCAGGGGTGGCAATCAGCCCCAGCATTTT.

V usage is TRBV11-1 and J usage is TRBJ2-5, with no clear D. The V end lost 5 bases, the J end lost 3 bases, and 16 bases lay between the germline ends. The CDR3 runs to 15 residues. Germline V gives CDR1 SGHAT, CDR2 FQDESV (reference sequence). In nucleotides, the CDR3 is TGTGCCAGCAGCGAGGCCGATGTGCGGAAAGAGACCCAGTACTTC. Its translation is CASSEADVRKETQYF.

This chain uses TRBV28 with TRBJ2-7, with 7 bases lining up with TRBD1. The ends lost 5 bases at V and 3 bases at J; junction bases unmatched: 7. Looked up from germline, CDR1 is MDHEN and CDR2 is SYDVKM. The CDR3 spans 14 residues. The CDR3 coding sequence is TGTGCCAGCAGTGGTCAGGGGGATCTCTACGAGCAGTACTTC. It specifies CASSGQGDLYEQYF. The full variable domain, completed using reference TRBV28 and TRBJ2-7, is DVKVTQSSRYLVKRTGEKVFLECVQDMDHENMFWYRQDPGLGLRLIYFSYDVKMKEKGDIPEGYSVSREKKERFSLILESASTNQTSMYLCASSGQGDLYEQYFGPGTRLTVT.